These T cell receptor beta chains were read from a single sample in a study of cytomegalovirus exposure and HLA in healthy donors. Sequencing was performed with immunoSEQ multiplex PCR; in TCRdb, only in-frame clones are kept and a portion is missing. The sample has 150,000 or so clones; 65% to 70% are singletons. The sample was PBMCs. The receptors come from a young man in good health and CMV-seropositive. The CDR3 runs from the conserved cysteine through the conserved F or W. Fields, in order: CDR3 protein, V gene, J gene.

CDR3: CASTRAGGRNEQFF
V: TRBV5-4
J: TRBJ2-1

CDR3: CATRRDTYNSPLHF
V: TRBV25-1
J: TRBJ1-6

CDR3: CSSSLDREREKLFF
V: TRBV7-9
J: TRBJ1-4

CDR3: CASSLGLADYNEQFF
V: TRBV5-6
J: TRBJ2-1

CDR3: CARDSVRDSLNYEQYF
V: TRBV6-4
J: TRBJ2-7

CDR3: CASSLIQNSPLHF
V: TRBV5-1
J: TRBJ1-6

CDR3: CASSSYTDAEDTKAFF
V: TRBV5-8
J: TRBJ1-1

CDR3: CASSGRLSLGKNIQYF
V: TRBV25-1
J: TRBJ2-4

CDR3: CASSLAAGVLYEQYF
V: TRBV7-2
J: TRBJ2-7

CDR3: CASFAGQVETQYF
V: TRBV28
J: TRBJ2-5

CDR3: CASSLETGGFSYNEQFF
V: TRBV7-8
J: TRBJ2-1

CDR3: CASSMAGTGLTEAFF
V: TRBV19
J: TRBJ1-1

CDR3: CASNEPGQGDHEQFF
V: TRBV19
J: TRBJ2-1

CDR3: CASSERGLSTEQYF
V: TRBV9
J: TRBJ2-7

CDR3: CSARSPTNYCF
V: TRBV20-1
J: TRBJ2-7

CDR3: CASSYSPGQGGYEQYF
V: TRBV6-5
J: TRBJ2-7

CDR3: CASSYGQGEEETQYF
V: TRBV6-5
J: TRBJ2-5

CDR3: CASRSDRAYGYTF
V: TRBV19
J: TRBJ1-2

CDR3: CASSLEVSGASSYEQYF
V: TRBV13
J: TRBJ2-7

CDR3: CASSYGVAGVAGEQYF
V: TRBV6-5
J: TRBJ2-7

CDR3: CASSPLGTGRQETQYF
V: TRBV9
J: TRBJ2-5

CDR3: CASSLRASGSNVFANGEQYF
V: TRBV7-8
J: TRBJ2-7

CDR3: CASGLFSGSKSYNEQFF
V: TRBV12-5
J: TRBJ2-1

CDR3: CASTREGRRFF
V: TRBV27
J: TRBJ2-1

CDR3: CASSLGSDFPGYNEQFF
V: TRBV28
J: TRBJ2-1

CDR3: CASSLVGLAGWSDTQYF
V: TRBV11-3
J: TRBJ2-3

CDR3: CSVDSGGNTEAFF
V: TRBV29-1
J: TRBJ1-1

CDR3: CASSDTSGGLQDKQFF
V: TRBV2
J: TRBJ2-1

CDR3: CASSVDNAYEQYF
V: TRBV9
J: TRBJ2-7

CDR3: CASGSLDHRDTQYF
V: TRBV27
J: TRBJ2-3

CDR3: CASSLREDTYEQYF
V: TRBV7-8
J: TRBJ2-7

CDR3: CAISADSGKGFGYNEQFF
V: TRBV10-3
J: TRBJ2-1

CDR3: CAGGRGNTEAFF
V: TRBV2
J: TRBJ1-1

CDR3: CASSLQGTWNEKLFF
V: TRBV28
J: TRBJ1-4

CDR3: CASSLSVNEKLFF
V: TRBV7-9
J: TRBJ1-4

CDR3: CASSELGSSYEQYF
V: TRBV25-1
J: TRBJ2-7

CDR3: CASSGDRGFFGANVLTF
V: TRBV2
J: TRBJ2-6

CDR3: CAWSVPQVNTEAFF
V: TRBV30
J: TRBJ1-1

CDR3: CASSTGTSGTKERFF
V: TRBV11-2
J: TRBJ2-1

CDR3: CASSPVGTGHFGGYTF
V: TRBV4-1
J: TRBJ1-2

CDR3: CASSKGTATNEKLFF
V: TRBV21-1
J: TRBJ1-4

CDR3: CASSLRRSSYEQYF
V: TRBV7-8
J: TRBJ2-7

CDR3: CASSLNGQGADTQYF
V: TRBV7-9
J: TRBJ2-3

CDR3: CASSLATGGGVDEQYF
V: TRBV4-1
J: TRBJ2-7

CDR3: CAWSGLAGESEQYF
V: TRBV30
J: .

CDR3: CASSLYSDRAYTQYF
V: TRBV28
J: TRBJ2-3

CDR3: CATSRDRHRDYEQYF
V: TRBV15
J: TRBJ2-7

CDR3: CASSRQNEQYF
V: TRBV28
J: TRBJ2-7

CDR3: CASSGGSSGRASGELFF
V: TRBV9
J: TRBJ2-2

CDR3: CASSMTGNNSPLHF
V: TRBV6-5
J: TRBJ1-6

CDR3: CSSSGGGGNTEAFF
V: TRBV7-9
J: TRBJ1-1

CDR3: CAIGRGTSGREWAKNIQYF
V: TRBV5-1
J: TRBJ2-4

CDR3: CASTPDRGDEKLFF
V: TRBV5-1
J: TRBJ1-4

CDR3: CASSQKVGSSNNEQFF
V: TRBV4-1
J: TRBJ2-1

CDR3: CASSLGEQPQHF
V: TRBV7-9
J: TRBJ1-5